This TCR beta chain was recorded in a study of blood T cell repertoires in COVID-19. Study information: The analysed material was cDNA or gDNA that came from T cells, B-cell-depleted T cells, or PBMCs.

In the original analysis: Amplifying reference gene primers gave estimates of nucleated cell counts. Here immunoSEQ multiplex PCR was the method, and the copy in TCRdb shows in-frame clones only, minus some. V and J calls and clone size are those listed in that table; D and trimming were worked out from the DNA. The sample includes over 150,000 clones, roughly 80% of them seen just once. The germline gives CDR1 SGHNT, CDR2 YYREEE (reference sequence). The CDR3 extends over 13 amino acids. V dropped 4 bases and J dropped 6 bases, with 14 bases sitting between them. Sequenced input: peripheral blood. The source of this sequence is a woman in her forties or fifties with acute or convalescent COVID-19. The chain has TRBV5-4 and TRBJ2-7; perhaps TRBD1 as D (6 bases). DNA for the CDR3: TGTGCCAGCAGCGCTACAGGGCTCAGCGAGCAGTACTTC. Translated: CASSATGLSEQYF.